The entry below describes one T cell receptor beta chain. The antigen is undetermined. The PCR used 60 Vbeta and 13 Jbeta primers. The repertoire was sequenced with immunoSEQ multiplex PCR; TCRdb's copy has only in-frame clones and lacks some. The top ten hold around 7.7% of the sample, which has about 160,000 clones, about 82% seen once. Germline V gene sequence: CDR1 LNHNV, CDR2 YYDKDF (reference sequence). The CDR3 consists of 14 residues. V gave up 0 bases and J gave up 4 bases, with 8 bases separating them. These data originate in a study of cytomegalovirus exposure and HLA in healthy donors. Overall study context: Early on, a data release was issued that held 85 million to 95 million unique TCRs from HLA-typed donors. General observations from the study: When a later analysis compared HLA-associated TCR beta chains with equally common others, the HLA-associated chains turned out to be more clonally expanded and to have lower generation probabilities. Reportedly, a later analysis found an Asian-associated ancestry cluster had fewer N-insertions than the approximately 600-donor mean.

The clonotype was recovered from a young woman in good health and CMV-seropositive. Source material: PBMCs. The chain uses TRBV15 and TRBJ2-3; no clear D gene. The CDR3 reads CATSRDLAADTQYF. CDR3 DNA: TGTGCCACCAGCAGAGATCTGGCAGCAGATACGCAGTATTTT.